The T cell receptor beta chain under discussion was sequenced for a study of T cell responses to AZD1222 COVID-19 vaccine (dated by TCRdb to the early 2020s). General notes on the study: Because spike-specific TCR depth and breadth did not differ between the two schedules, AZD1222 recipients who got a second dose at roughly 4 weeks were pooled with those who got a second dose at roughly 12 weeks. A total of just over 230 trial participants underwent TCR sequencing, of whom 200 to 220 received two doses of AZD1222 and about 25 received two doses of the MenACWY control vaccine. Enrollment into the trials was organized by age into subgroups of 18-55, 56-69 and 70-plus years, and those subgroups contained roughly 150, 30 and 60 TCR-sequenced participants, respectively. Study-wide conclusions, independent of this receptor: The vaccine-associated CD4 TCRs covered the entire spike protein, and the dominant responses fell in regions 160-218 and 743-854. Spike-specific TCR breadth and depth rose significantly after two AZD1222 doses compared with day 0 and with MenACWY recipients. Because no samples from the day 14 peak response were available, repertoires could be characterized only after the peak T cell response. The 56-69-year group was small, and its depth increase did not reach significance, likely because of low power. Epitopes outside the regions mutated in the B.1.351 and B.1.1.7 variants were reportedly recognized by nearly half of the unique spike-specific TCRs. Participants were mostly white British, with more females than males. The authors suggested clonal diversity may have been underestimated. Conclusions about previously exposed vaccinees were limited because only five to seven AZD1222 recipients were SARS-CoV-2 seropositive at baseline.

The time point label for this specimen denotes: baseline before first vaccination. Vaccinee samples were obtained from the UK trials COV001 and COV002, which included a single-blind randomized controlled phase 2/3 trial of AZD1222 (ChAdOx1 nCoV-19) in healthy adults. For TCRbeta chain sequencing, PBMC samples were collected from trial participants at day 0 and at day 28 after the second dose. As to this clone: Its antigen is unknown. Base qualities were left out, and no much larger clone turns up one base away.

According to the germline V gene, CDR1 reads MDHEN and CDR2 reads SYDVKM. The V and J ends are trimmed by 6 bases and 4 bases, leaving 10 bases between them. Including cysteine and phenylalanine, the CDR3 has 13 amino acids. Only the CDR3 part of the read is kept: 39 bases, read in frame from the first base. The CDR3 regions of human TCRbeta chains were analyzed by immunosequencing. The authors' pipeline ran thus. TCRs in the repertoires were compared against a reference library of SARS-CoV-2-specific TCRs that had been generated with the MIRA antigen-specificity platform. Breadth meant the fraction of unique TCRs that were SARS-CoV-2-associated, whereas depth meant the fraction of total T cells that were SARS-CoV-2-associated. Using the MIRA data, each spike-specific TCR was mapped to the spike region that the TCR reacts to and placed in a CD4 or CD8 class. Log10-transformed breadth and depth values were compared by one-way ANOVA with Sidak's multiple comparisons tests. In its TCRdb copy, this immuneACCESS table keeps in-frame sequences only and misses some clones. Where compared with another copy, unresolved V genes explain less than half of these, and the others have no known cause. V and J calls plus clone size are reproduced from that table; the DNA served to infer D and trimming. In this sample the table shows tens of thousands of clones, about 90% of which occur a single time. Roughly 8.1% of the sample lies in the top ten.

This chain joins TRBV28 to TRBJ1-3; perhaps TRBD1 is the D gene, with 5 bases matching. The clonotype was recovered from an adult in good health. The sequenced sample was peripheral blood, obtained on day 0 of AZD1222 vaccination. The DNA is TGTGCCAGCAGCGCCAACAGGGGAAACACCATATATTTT. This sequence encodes CASSANRGNTIYF.